This T cell receptor (beta chain) was captured by sequencing in a study of blood T cell repertoires in COVID-19. Study summary: COVID-19 samples from acute and convalescent phases originated in the United States, Italy and Spain. PBMCs, B-cell-depleted T cells, or T cells provided the cDNA or gDNA that made up the material.

The CDR3 is made up of 14 amino acids. The V gene's germline CDR1 is SGHRS and CDR2 YFSETQ. V was shortened by 1 base and J by 11 bases, with 15 bases between the two germline ends. The authors' processing: It was from reference gene primer amplification that nucleated cell counts were estimated. TCRdb's copy holds only in-frame clones and misses some; the assay was immunoSEQ multiplex PCR. V and J calls and clone size are copied from that table; D and trimming were computed from the DNA. The sample contains some 200,000 clones, over 80% of which appear only once. This sequence joins TRBV5-1 and TRBJ2-2; D unresolved. The sequence was obtained from a woman between 40 and 55 years old with acute or convalescent COVID-19. Sequenced input: peripheral blood. The CDR3 region is CASSLSGRSSELFF. Here the CDR3 DNA reads TGCGCCAGCAGCTTGAGTGGCCGCTCTTCAGAGCTGTTTTTT.